The present entry profiles one T cell receptor (beta chain) with its context. Enrollment of patients from Seattle took place during active infection, with longitudinal follow-up. Original processing methods: By means of reference gene primer amplification, nucleated cell counts were estimated. Sequenced by immunoSEQ multiplex PCR; TCRdb stores in-frame clones only, minus some. V, J and clone size are taken as reported in that table, and D and trimming were inferred from the DNA itself. The repertoire holds almost 400,000 clones, with around 87% as singletons. This sample was taken from a study of blood T cell repertoires in COVID-19. Study-wide background: Donors in the United States, Italy and Spain gave samples during acute or convalescent COVID-19. Nucleic acid was either cDNA or gDNA, and it came from T cells, B-cell-depleted T cells, or PBMCs.

The sequencing input was peripheral blood. The clonotype comes from an older woman with COVID-19, enrolled during active disease.

DNA of the CDR3: TGTGCCAGCTCAGCCGGGACAGGGTACAATGAGCAGTTCTTC. Translation: CASSAGTGYNEQFF. The chain has TRBV18 and TRBJ2-1, with TRBD1 matching 9 bases. The CDR3 is 14 residues long. The trim removed 5 bases at V and 4 bases at J, leaving 3 bases unmatched. CDR1 is KGHSH and CDR2 is LQKENI in the germline V gene. Full variable domain (remainder filled in from reference TRBV18 and TRBJ2-1): NAGVMQNPRHLVRRRGQEARLRCSPMKGHSHVYWYRQLPEEGLKFMVYLQKENIIDESGMPKERFSAEFPKEGPSILRIQQVVRGDSAAYFCASSAGTGYNEQFFGPGTRLTVL.